A selection of T cell receptor beta chains follows, all from one sample in a study of CD8+CD57+ T cells in acquired aplastic anemia. TCRdb re-analysed the reads in MiXCR, keeping a single row per CDR3 protein. The sample comprises a few hundred thousand distinct CDR3 sequences, around 72% of which are singletons, and under 4.5% rests with the top ten. Sequenced: sorted CD4+, CD8+, or CD8+CD57+ T cells (not recorded which) from PBMCs. The receptors here all came from a human donor in good health, serving as a control. Both conserved end residues are part of each CDR3. Each record gives: J gene, D gene, CDR3 length, V gene, clone size, CDR3 protein, CDR3 DNA. The D gene is left open where the match is weak. Clone size is not always given. Where it is, it says once, few, many or a class for expanded clones.

TRBJ2-7 NA 13 TRBV12-3/TRBV12-4 once CASSSGPHYEQYF TGTGCCAGCAGTTCCGGGCCCCACTACGAGCAGTACTTC
TRBJ2-3 TRBD2 15 TRBV2 NA CASSPRAGGGDTQYF TGTGCCAGTAGTCCAAGAGCGGGGGGGGGAGATACGCAGTATTTT
TRBJ2-7 NA 15 TRBV7-2 NA CASSTVAGTAPHEYF TGTGCCAGCAGCACAGTCGCAGGGACGGCGCCCCACGAGTACTTC
TRBJ2-7 TRBD2 14 TRBV2 NA CAIRAGGGANEQYF TGTGCCATCAGGGCGGGCGGGGGTGCAAACGAGCAGTACTTC
TRBJ1-2 NA 15 TRBV2 NA CASSPVGKGKQPQPF TGTGCCAGCAGTCCGGTAGGGAAGGGCAAACAGCCCCAGCCCTTT
TRBJ2-6 NA 16 TRBV5-1 NA CASSSMQVGGANVLTF TGCGCCAGCAGCTCAATGCAGGTCGGGGGGGCCAACGTCCTGACTTTC
TRBJ2-1 NA 13 TRBV10-3 few CAISEWLYNEQFF TGTGCCATCAGTGAATGGTTGTACAATGAGCAGTTCTTC
TRBJ2-5 NA 11 TRBV19 NA CATKQGETQYF TGTGCCACCAAACAGGGAGAGACCCAGTACTTC
TRBJ2-2 NA 13 TRBV6-1 few CAGSEGTIGELFF TGTGCCGGCAGTGAAGGGACAATCGGGGAGCTGTTTTTT
TRBJ1-4 NA 13 TRBV2 NA CASSKRGAEKLFF TGTGCCAGCAGCAAGCGAGGGGCGGAAAAACTGTTTTTT
TRBJ1-1 TRBD1 13 TRBV24-1 few CATSTGMNTKAFF TGTGCCACCTCGACAGGGATGAACACTAAAGCTTTCTTT
TRBJ1-2 NA 10 TRBV6-1 NA CGGGDYGYTF TGTGGTGGGGGTGACTATGGCTACACCTTC
TRBJ2-1 TRBD2 16 TRBV12-3/TRBV12-4 many CASSFGGTSSYNEQFF TGTGCCAGCAGTTTCGGGGGGACGAGCTCCTACAATGAGCAGTTCTTC
TRBJ2-2 TRBD2 16 TRBV7-2 NA CASRPSGEGPPHVLFF TGTGCCAGCAGACCCAGCGGGGAAGGGCCCCCCCACGTGCTGTTTTTT
TRBJ2-7 TRBD1 20 TRBV2 NA CASSDTGPGQGWVRSYEQYF TGTGCCAGCAGTGACACCGGACCGGGACAGGGGTGGGTGCGCTCCTACGAGCAGTACTTC
TRBJ2-7 TRBD1 13 TRBV29-1 once CSGGTDRNNEQYF TGCAGCGGAGGGACAGACCGTAACAACGAGCAGTACTTC
TRBJ1-5 TRBD1 16 TRBV19 few CASRPSQGASNQPQHF TGTGCCAGTAGGCCTTCCCAGGGGGCAAGCAATCAGCCCCAGCATTTT
TRBJ1-2 NA 14 TRBV7-2 NA CASFQSDCGWKHHF TGTGCCAGCTTCCAGAGCGACTGCGGGTGGAAACACCACTTC
TRBJ1-4 NA 13 TRBV5-4 NA CASSSGAGQRLFF TGTGCCAGCAGCTCGGGCGCGGGTCAACGACTGTTTTTT
TRBJ1-1 NA 15 TRBV19 NA CASSTGQGKVAEAFF TGTGCCAGTAGTACGGGGCAGGGTAAGGTGGCTGAAGCTTTCTTT
TRBJ2-5 TRBD1 17 TRBV7-2 many CASSYPGTYRGQETQYF TGTGCCAGCAGCTATCCCGGGACCTACAGGGGGCAAGAGACCCAGTACTTC
TRBJ1-2 NA 18 TRBV24-1 NA CATSDLHPSGQGSYGYTF TGTGCCACCAGTGATTTGCATCCCTCAGGGCAGGGAAGCTATGGCTACACCTTC
TRBJ2-2 NA 13 TRBV12-3/TRBV12-4 NA CASSLYRTGELFF TGTGCCAGCAGTTTATACAGGACCGGGGAGCTGTTTTTT
TRBJ2-1 NA 14 TRBV7-9 NA CASSLVNPYNEQFF TGTGCCAGCAGCTTAGTGAATCCCTACAATGAGCAGTTCTTC
TRBJ1-1 TRBD1 17 TRBV5-1 NA CASSLGGQGPMNTEAFF TGCGCCAGCAGCCTAGGGGGACAGGGACCAATGAACACTGAAGCTTTCTTT
TRBJ2-1 TRBD1 15 TRBV20-1 many CSARQGSLSYNEQFF TGCAGTGCCCGACAGGGGAGTCTGTCCTACAATGAGCAGTTCTTC
TRBJ1-2 NA 15 TRBV29-1 NA CSVIHQGGIDYGYTF TGCAGCGTCATTCACCAGGGTGGAATAGACTATGGCTACACCTTC
TRBJ1-2 NA 12 TRBV11-2 NA CASTFDSRSYTF TGTGCCAGCACCTTTGATTCAAGAAGCTACACCTTC
TRBJ1-2 NA 13 TRBV6-5 NA CASSLRTGDGYTF TGTGCCAGCAGTTTGCGTACGGGGGACGGCTACACCTTC